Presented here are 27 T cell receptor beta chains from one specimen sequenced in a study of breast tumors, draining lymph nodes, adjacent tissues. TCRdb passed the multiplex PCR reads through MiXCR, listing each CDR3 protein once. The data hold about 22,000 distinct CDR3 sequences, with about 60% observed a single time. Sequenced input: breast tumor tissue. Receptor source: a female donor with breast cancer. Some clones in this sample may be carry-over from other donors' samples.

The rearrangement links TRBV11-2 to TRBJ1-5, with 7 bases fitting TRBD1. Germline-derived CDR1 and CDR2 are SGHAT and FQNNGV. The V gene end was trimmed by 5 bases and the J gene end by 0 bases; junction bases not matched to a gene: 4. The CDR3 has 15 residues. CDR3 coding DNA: TGTGCCAGCAGCCCAGGGGGGGATAGCAATCAGCCCCAGCATTTT. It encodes CASSPGGDSNQPQHF. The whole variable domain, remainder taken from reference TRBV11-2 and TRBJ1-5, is EAGVAQSPRYKIIEKRQSVAFWCNPISGHATLYWYQQILGQGPKLLIQFQNNGVVDDSQLPKDRFSAERLKGVDSTLKIQPAKLEDSAVYLCASSPGGDSNQPQHFGDGTRLSIL.

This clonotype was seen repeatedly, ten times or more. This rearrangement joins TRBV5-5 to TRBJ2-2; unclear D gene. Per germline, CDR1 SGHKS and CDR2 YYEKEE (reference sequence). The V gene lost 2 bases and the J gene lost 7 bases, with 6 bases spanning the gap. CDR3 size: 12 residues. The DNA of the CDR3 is TGTGCCAGCAGCTTTATAGACGGGGAGCTGTTTTTT. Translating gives CASSFIDGELFF.

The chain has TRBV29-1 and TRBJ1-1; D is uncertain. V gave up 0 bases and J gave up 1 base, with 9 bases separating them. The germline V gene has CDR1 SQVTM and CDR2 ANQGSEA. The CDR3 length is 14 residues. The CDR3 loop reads CSVEDLGQNTEAFF. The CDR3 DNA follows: TGCAGCGTTGAAGATCTTGGGCAGAACACTGAAGCTTTCTTT.

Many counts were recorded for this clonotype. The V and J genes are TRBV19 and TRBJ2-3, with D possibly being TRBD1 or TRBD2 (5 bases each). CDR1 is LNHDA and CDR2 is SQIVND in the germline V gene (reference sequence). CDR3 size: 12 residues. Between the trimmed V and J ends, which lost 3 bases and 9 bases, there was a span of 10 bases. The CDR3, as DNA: TGTGCCAGTAGTATCAGCAGGGACACGCAGTATTTT. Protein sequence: CASSISRDTQYF. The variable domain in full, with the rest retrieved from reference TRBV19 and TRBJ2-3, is DGGITQSPKYLFRKEGQNVTLSCEQNLNHDAMYWYRQDPGQGLRLIYYSQIVNDFQKGDIAEGYSVSREKKESFPLTVTSAQKNPTAFYLCASSISRDTQYFGPGTRLTVL.

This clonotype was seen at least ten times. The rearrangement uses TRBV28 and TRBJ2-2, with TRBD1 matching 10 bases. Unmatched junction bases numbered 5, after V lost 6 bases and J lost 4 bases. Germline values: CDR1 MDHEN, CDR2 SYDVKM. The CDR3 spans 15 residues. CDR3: CASRPGTGATGELFF. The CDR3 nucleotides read TGTGCCAGCAGACCCGGGACAGGGGCCACCGGGGAGCTGTTTTTT.

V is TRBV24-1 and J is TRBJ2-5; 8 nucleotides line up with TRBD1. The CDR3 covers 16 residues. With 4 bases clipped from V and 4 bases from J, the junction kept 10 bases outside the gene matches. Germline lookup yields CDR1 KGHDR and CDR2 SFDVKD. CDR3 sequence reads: CATSDPGTGQGETQYF. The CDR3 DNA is TGTGCCACCAGTGACCCTGGGACAGGACAAGGAGAGACCCAGTACTTC.

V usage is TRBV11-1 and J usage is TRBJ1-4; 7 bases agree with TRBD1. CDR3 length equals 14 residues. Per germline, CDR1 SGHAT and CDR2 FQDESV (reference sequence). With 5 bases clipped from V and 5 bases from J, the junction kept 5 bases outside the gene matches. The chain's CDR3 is CASSRQGQNEKLFF. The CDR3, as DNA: TGTGCCAGCAGCAGACAGGGCCAAAATGAAAAACTGTTTTTT. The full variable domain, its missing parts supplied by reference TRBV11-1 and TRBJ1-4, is EAEVAQSPRYKITEKSQAVAFWCDPISGHATLYWYRQILGQGPELLVQFQDESVVDDSQLPKDRFSAERLKGVDSTLKIQPAELGDSAMYLCASSRQGQNEKLFFGSGTQLSVL.

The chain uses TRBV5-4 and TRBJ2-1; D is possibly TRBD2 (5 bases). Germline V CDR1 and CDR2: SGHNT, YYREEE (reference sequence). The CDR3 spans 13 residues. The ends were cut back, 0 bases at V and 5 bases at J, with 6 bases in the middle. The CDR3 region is CASSLDGDNEQFF. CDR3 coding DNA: TGTGCCAGCAGCTTGGACGGGGACAATGAGCAGTTCTTC. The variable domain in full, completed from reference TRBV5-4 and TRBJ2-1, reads ETGVTQSPTHLIKTRGQQVTLRCSSQSGHNTVSWYQQALGQGPQFIFQYYREEENGRGNFPPRFSGLQFPNYSSELNVNALELDDSALYLCASSLDGDNEQFFGPGTRLTVL.

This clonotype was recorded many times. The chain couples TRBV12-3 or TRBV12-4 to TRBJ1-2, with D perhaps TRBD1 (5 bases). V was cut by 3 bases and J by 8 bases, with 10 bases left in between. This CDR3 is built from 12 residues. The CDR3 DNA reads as TGTGCCAGCAGTTTCGGGGGGAGCGGCTACACCTTC. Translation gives CASSFGGSGYTF.

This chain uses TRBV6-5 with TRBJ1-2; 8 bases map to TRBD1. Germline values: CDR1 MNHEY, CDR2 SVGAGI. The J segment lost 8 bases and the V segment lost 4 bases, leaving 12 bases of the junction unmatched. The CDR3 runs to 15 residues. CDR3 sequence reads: CASSSDWRTGNGYTF. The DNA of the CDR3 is TGTGCCAGCAGTTCAGACTGGAGGACAGGGAACGGCTACACCTTC.

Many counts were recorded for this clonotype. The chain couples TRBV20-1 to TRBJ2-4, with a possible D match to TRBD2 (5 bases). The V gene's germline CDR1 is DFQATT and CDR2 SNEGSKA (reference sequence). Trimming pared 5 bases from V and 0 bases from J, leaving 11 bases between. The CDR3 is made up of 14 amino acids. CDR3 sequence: CSADYGVAKNIQYF. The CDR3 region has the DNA TGCAGTGCTGACTACGGGGTAGCCAAAAACATTCAGTACTTC.

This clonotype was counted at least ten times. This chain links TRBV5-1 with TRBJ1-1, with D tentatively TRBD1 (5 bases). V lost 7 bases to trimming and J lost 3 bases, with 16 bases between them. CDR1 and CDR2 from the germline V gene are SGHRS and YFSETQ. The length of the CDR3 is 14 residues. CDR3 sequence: CASDQGALDTEAFF. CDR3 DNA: TGCGCCAGCGATCAAGGGGCGCTGGACACTGAAGCTTTCTTT.

The CDR3 DNA reads TGTGCCAGCAGCTGGCCAGGGGGAGAGCTGTTTTTT. Translating gives CASSWPGGELFF. The genes are TRBV11-2 and TRBJ2-2; 7 nucleotides line up with TRBD1. V lost 4 bases, J lost 11 bases, and 4 bases stayed unmatched. Per germline, CDR1 SGHAT and CDR2 FQNNGV. There are 12 residues in the CDR3.

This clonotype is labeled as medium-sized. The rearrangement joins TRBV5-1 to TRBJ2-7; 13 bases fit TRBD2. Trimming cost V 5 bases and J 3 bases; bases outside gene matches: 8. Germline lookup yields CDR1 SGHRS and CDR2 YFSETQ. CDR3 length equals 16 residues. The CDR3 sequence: CASSHGLAGDIYEQYF. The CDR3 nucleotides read TGCGCCAGCAGTCACGGACTAGCGGGAGATATCTACGAGCAGTACTTC.

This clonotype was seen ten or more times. CDR3 sequence reads: CASSPRSSGANVLTF. CDR3 nucleotide sequence: TGTGCCAGTAGTCCTCGGAGCTCTGGGGCCAACGTCCTGACTTTC. The chain has TRBV19 and TRBJ2-6; D is unclear. Germline V CDR1 and CDR2: LNHDA, SQIVND (reference sequence). The V gene lost 5 bases and the J gene lost 0 bases, with 8 bases spanning the gap. The CDR3 runs 15 residues.

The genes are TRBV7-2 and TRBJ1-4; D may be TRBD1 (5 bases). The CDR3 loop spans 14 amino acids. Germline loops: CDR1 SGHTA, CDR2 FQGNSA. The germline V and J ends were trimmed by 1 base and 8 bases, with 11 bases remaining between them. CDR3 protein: CASSLDQGGEKLFF. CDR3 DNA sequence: TGTGCCAGCAGCTTAGACCAGGGTGGAGAAAAACTGTTTTTT.

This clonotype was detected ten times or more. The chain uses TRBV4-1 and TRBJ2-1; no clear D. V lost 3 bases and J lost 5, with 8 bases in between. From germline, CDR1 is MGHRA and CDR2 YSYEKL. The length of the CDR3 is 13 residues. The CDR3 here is CASSHALNNEQFF. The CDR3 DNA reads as TGCGCCAGCAGCCACGCGCTGAACAATGAGCAGTTCTTC.

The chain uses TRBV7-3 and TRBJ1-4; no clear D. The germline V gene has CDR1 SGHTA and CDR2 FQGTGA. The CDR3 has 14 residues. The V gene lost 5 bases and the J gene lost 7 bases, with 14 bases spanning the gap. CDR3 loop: CASSPGGLGEKLFF. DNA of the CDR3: TGTGCCAGCAGCCCGGGAGGGCTAGGTGAAAAACTGTTTTTT. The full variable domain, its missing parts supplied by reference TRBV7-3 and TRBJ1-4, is GAGVSQTPSNKVTEKGKYVELRCDPISGHTALYWYRQSLGQGPEFLIYFQGTGAADDSGLPNDRFFAVRPEGSVSTLKIQRTERGDSAVYLCASSPGGLGEKLFFGSGTQLSVL.

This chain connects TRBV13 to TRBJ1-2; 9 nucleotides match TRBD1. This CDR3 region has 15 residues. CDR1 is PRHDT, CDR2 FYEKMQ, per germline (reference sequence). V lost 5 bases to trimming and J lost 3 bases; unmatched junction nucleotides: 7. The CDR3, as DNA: TGTGCCAGCAGCATCTGGGACAGGGTGGACTATGGCTACACCTTC. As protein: CASSIWDRVDYGYTF.

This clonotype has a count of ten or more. The CDR3 region is CATLAGGGGYTF. Written as DNA, the CDR3 is TGTGCCACCTTAGCGGGGGGGGGGGGCTACACCTTC. The gene calls are TRBV2 and TRBJ1-2; tentative D call: TRBD1 (5 bases). There are 12 residues in the CDR3. The germline gives CDR1 SNHLY, CDR2 FYNNEI. Trimming left V 10 bases short and J 8 bases short, with 17 bases between.

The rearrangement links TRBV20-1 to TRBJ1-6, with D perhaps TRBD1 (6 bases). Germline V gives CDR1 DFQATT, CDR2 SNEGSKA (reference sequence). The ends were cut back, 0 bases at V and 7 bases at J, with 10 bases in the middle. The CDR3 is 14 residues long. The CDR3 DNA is TGCAGTGCTAGAGACAGGGGTAGGAATTCACCCCTCCACTTT. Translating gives CSARDRGRNSPLHF.

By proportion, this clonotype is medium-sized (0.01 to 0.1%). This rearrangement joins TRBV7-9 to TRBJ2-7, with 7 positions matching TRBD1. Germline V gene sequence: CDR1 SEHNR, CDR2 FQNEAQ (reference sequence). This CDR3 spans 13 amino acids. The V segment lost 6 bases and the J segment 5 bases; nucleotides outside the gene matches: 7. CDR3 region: CASRSGGFNEQYF. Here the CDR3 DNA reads TGTGCCAGCAGGTCAGGGGGTTTCAACGAGCAGTACTTC.

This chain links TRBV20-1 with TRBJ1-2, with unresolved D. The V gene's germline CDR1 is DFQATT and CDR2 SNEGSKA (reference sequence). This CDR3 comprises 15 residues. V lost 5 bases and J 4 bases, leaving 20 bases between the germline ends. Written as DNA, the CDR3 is TGCAGTGCTTTCCATCCGGGCCCAAAATTCTATGGCTACACCTTC. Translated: CSAFHPGPKFYGYTF.

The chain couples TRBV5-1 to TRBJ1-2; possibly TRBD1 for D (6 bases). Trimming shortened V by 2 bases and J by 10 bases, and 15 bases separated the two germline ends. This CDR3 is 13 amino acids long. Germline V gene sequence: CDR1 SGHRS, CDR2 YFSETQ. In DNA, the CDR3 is TGCGCCAGCAGCTTAGGACAGTCTGATGACTACACCTTC. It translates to CASSLGQSDDYTF.

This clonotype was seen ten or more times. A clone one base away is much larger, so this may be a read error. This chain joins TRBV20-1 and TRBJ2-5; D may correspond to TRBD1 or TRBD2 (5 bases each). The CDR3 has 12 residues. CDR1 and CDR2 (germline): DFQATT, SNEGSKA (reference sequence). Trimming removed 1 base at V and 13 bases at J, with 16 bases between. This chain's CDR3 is CSARGILGAPYF. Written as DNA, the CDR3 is TGCAGTGCTAGAGGTATACTCGGGGCCCCGTACTTC.

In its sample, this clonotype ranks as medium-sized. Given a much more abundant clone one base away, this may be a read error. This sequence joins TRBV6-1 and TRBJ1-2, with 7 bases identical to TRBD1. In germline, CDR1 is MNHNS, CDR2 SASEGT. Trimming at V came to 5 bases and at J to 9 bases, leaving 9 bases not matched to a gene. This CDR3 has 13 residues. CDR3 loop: CASSQGTEPRYTF. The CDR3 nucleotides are TGTGCCAGCAGTCAAGGGACAGAGCCGCGCTACACCTTC.

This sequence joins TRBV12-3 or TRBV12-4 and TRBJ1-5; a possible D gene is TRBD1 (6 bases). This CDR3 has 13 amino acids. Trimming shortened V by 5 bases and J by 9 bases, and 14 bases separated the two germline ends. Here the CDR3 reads CASSGTRERPQHF. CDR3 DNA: TGTGCCAGCAGTGGGACAAGGGAGCGGCCCCAGCATTTT.